The clone carrying this TCR beta chain was counted once. Its antigen is unidentified. The data derive from a study of PD-1 blockade in classical Hodgkin lymphoma. Indicated time point: newly diagnosed, previously untreated cHL patient sample. The investigators isolated CD8+ T cells from thawed PBMCs using magnetic negative selection. A comparison was provided by newly diagnosed, untreated classical Hodgkin lymphoma PBMCs. Trimming removed 7 bases from V and 0 bases from J; junction bases left unmatched: 5. The CDR3 runs to 15 residues. The germline V gene has CDR1 MNHNS and CDR2 SASEGT. Profiling relied on immunoSEQ multiplex PCR, and the TCRdb table lists in-frame clones only, not all of them. The data contain 23,000 or so clones, approximately 90% of them singletons. Notes on the study in general: Whatever underlies the repertoire differences (possibly disease activity or prior therapy) remains undefined. Relative to healthy donors, newly diagnosed patients reportedly had lower baseline TCR diversity, which was reported as lower still in relapsed/refractory patients.

What was sequenced was CD8+ T cells from blood. This receptor was identified in a human donor with classical Hodgkin lymphoma. The genes are TRBV6-1 and TRBJ1-5; 8 bases are shared with TRBD1. CDR3 in amino acids: CASTTGAYSNQPQHF. The CDR3 DNA is TGTGCCAGCACGACAGGGGCCTATAGCAATCAGCCCCAGCATTTT.